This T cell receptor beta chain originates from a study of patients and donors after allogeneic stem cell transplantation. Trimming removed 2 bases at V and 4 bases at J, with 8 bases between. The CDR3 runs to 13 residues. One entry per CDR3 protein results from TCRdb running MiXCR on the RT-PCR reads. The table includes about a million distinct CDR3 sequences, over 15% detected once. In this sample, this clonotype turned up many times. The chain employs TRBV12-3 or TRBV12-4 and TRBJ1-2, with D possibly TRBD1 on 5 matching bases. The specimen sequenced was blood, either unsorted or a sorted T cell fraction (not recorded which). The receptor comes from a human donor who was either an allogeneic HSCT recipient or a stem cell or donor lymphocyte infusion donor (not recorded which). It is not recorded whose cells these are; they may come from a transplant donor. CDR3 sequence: CASSLRDSYGYTF. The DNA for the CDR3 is TGTGCCAGCAGTTTAAGAGACAGCTATGGCTACACCTTC.